The clone carrying this T cell receptor (beta chain) is a singleton in its sample. The antigen is undetermined. This entry belongs to a study of graft-versus-host responses after intestinal transplantation. General study findings and limits: The presence of high graft-versus-host to host-versus-graft clonal ratios in allografts characterized patients with graft-donor T cell macrochimerism.

Assay: immunoSEQ multiplex PCR; the TCRdb copy retains only in-frame clones and omits some. The sample has tens of thousands of clones; around 92% are singletons. Trimming took 1 base from V and 10 from J, leaving 16 bases between them. CDR1 is SGHVS and CDR2 is FNYEAQ in the germline V gene. The CDR3 sequence is 14 residues long. This TCR derives from a human patient who received an intestinal transplant, so some T cells may come from the graft donor. Sequenced here: PBMCs, sampled 98 days after intestinal transplantation. The rearrangement uses TRBV7-6 and TRBJ2-5; D not resolved. CDR3 in amino acids: CASSLGFPGVIQYF. The DNA of the CDR3 is TGTGCCAGCAGCTTAGGGTTCCCTGGAGTGATCCAGTACTTC.